This TCR beta chain came from a study of molecular identifiers for immune sequencing clone quantification. Isolation of naive CD8 T cells was achieved by sorting on a CD8+CD4-CCR7+CD45RA+ phenotype. Comments on this clonotype: Antigen: not known.

Each CDR3 protein gets one entry after TCRdb re-called the PCR reads with MiXCR. The sample has some 680,000 distinct CDR3 sequences, 25% seen once. Notes on the study in general: For highly expanded clones, sizes could be underestimated when identical TCR molecules share a barcode. Clones above 20 RNA copies held over 97% of effector molecules, under 1% in naive cells.

This TCR was sampled from a human donor in good health. Some libraries in this study had Jurkat cell RNA spiked in. What was sequenced was naive CD8+ T cells from blood, with Jurkat cell RNA spiked in. Subset of the sample: FACS-sorted CD8+CD4-CCR7+CD45RA+ naive T cells.

The CDR3 nucleotides are TGTGCCAGCAGCCCCCTGGGCGGATGCCTTAACACCGGGGAGCTGTTTTTT. It yields the protein CASSPLGGCLNTGELFF. The rearrangement links TRBV7-9 to TRBJ2-2; D not resolved. Looked up from germline, CDR1 is SEHNR and CDR2 is FQNEAQ (reference sequence). Trimming removed 5 bases at V and 2 bases at J, with 18 bases between. The CDR3 consists of 17 residues.